Listed below are T cell receptor beta chains from one sample, sequenced in a study of post-analysis software for immune sequencing data. TCRdb recomputed calls from the PCR reads with MiXCR, one row per CDR3 protein. This table has some 690,000 distinct CDR3 sequences, about 60% appearing once. The sequencing input was blood. Source of these receptors: a girl aged 2-10 years with multiple sclerosis. Each CDR3 is given with its conserved first and last residue. D genes are given only for firm matches. Only some rows state a clone size, as once, few, many or a class for expanded clones.

TRBJ2-1,-,TRBV5-1,TRBD2,TGCGCCAGCAGCTTGGCTCGGACTAGCGGGAGCTTGGGATCCTACAATGAGCAGTTCTTC,CASSLARTSGSLGSYNEQFF
TRBJ2-1,few,TRBV20-1,-,TGCAGTGCTAGAGATGGTCTAGCGCATGAGCAGTTCTTC,CSARDGLAHEQFF
TRBJ1-1,-,TRBV6-2/TRBV6-3,TRBD1,TGTGCCAGCAGCCTCGGGACAGGGGTTGAAGCTTTCTTT,CASSLGTGVEAFF
TRBJ2-4,-,TRBV7-2,-,TGTGCCAGCAGCCGGGACAACCTAGCCAAAAACATTCAGTACTTC,CASSRDNLAKNIQYF
TRBJ2-3,-,TRBV12-3/TRBV12-4,TRBD2,TGTGCCAGCACTCCGGGGGGTGGGCGCAGCACAGATACGCAGTATTTT,CASTPGGGRSTDTQYF
TRBJ1-4,few,TRBV6-5,-,TGTGCCAGCAGTTACGGTCCTAATGAAAAACTGTTTTTT,CASSYGPNEKLFF
TRBJ1-6,-,TRBV10-2,TRBD1,TGCGCCAGCAAACCCGCTAAGACCGGGACAGGCGGTTCACCCCTCCACTTT,CASKPAKTGTGGSPLHF
TRBJ2-7,-,TRBV5-5,TRBD2,TGTGCCAGCGGTGGGACTAGTCCTTACGAGCAGTACTTC,CASGGTSPYEQYF
TRBJ2-3,-,TRBV6-2/TRBV6-3,-,TGTGCCAGCAGTGCCCGAACAGGGACAGATACGCAGTATTTT,CASSARTGTDTQYF
TRBJ2-2,-,TRBV6-4,-,TGTGCCAGCAGTGAAATGAGCGGACTGGGGGAGCTGTTTTTT,CASSEMSGLGELFF
TRBJ2-7,-,TRBV27,-,TGTGCCAGCAGTCCTCGGCCCTCCTACGAGCAGTACTTC,CASSPRPSYEQYF
TRBJ2-7,-,TRBV30,-,TGTGCCTGGACTCGTACGGTGATCGGAGAGACCTACGAGCAGTACTTC,CAWTRTVIGETYEQYF
TRBJ2-1,-,TRBV18,-,TGTGCCAGCTCACCACCCGGGTTTTCCTACAATGAGCAGTTCTTC,CASSPPGFSYNEQFF
TRBJ2-7,-,TRBV29-1,-,TGCAGCGCCGCCCCGGGACGGGACCACGAGCAGTACTTC,CSAAPGRDHEQYF
TRBJ2-1,-,TRBV4-1,-,TGCGCCAGCAGCCAAGGCCCACCCTTGAATGAGCAGTTCTTC,CASSQGPPLNEQFF
TRBJ2-1,few,TRBV29-1,TRBD2,TGCAGCGTTGTAGGCCGTAGGGGACTAGCGGATGAGCAGTTCTTC,CSVVGRRGLADEQFF
TRBJ2-5,-,TRBV6-5,-,TGTGCCAGCAGTTACATAGCCCGGGGAGAGCAGTACTTC,CASSYIARGEQYF
TRBJ2-2,once,TRBV4-1,-,TGCGCCAGCAGCGGACGGTTGAACACCGGGGAGCTGTTTTTT,CASSGRLNTGELFF
TRBJ2-6,-,TRBV15,-,TGTGCCACCAGCACGCGGGGCTCTGGGGCCAACGTCCTGACTTTC,CATSTRGSGANVLTF
TRBJ2-2,-,TRBV7-6,-,TGTGCCAGCAGCTTCGGACACGCGGGCATGATGGGGGAGCTGTTTTTT,CASSFGHAGMMGELFF
TRBJ2-3,-,TRBV7-9,-,TGTGCCAGCAGCTTACGGGGAGACGTTTCAGATACGCAGTATTTT,CASSLRGDVSDTQYF
TRBJ2-5,-,TRBV7-2,TRBD1,TGTGCCAGCAGCTTTGAGAGGGACAGGGGTAAACTCAAAGAGACCCAGTACTTC,CASSFERDRGKLKETQYF